This paragraph covers one TCR beta chain sequence. This clone's antigen is unknown. No much larger clone is present one base from it, and per-base qualities are unavailable. These data are taken from a study of cytomegalovirus exposure and HLA in healthy donors (dated by TCRdb to the late 2010s). A note on the overall study: An earlier analysis of some 600 of the donors reported 250 to 300 Gb of sequence data and about 120 million unique TCR beta sequences obtained from roughly 180 million T cells. Roughly 300 gigabases of sequencing data and approximately 85 million unique TCR sequences were included in an early release covering about 600 HLA-typed donors. The genetic ancestry cluster associated with self-reported Caucasian donors included roughly 84% of the roughly 410 genotyped donors. The study aimed to test whether cataloging public T cell receptors could reveal signatures of past pathogen exposure. The study used immunosequencing to profile the T cell repertoires of 666 subjects and linked those repertoires to cytomegalovirus serostatus. A separate validation cohort of 100 to 150 different subjects was used in addition to the 666-subject first cohort. To predict cytomegalovirus infection status, the study combined high-throughput TCR immunosequencing, statistical association of individual TCRs with disease status, and machine learning. A later analysis re-analyzed previously published TCR beta repertoires from roughly 600 donors and added high-resolution HLA genotyping to study TCR occurrence patterns. In the later analysis, no new phenotypic data were used to find candidate immune exposures; instead, reliance was placed on TCR beta sequences and their occurrence across donors. In an earlier analysis of a few hundred of the donors, high-throughput TCR beta sequencing was used to judge whether each TCR beta V gene segment behaved as functional or pseudogenic. Alongside the repertoire data, information on donor age, sex, ethnicity and CMV serostatus was compiled. Genome-wide SNP genotypes for about three fifths of the roughly 700 donors were used in a later genetic analysis, which treated that subset as a discovery cohort. Every repertoire in the discovery cohort had been generated on one and the same sequencing platform. Class I and class II HLA loci were covered by the typing at four-digit resolution. Typing coverage varied by locus: roughly 620-640 donors for A, B, C, DRB1 and DQB1; approximately 560 for DQA1; about 590 for DPA1; roughly 470 for DPB1. Because of strong linkage in the cohort, four to six DR-DQ haplotypes were treated as single units for association and clustering. Among about 390 genotyped donors of the cohort, an average of approximately 230,000 unique TCR beta nucleotide sequences were sequenced per donor, roughly 18% of them non-productive. The paper as a whole reports these results and caveats: A later analysis reported that several top co-occurrence clusters appeared linked to parvovirus B19, influenza, CMV and Epstein-Barr virus. Sequencing depth was assumed to be roughly uniform across donors in the presence/absence analyses, though that assumption may not hold. It was suggested by the authors that the approach could potentially be generalized to other disease states and immunological phenotypes. In a later analysis, 15,000 to 20,000 TCR beta sequences were associated with specific HLA alleles at a false discovery rate of 0.05. A later analysis found that most CMV-associated TCR beta chains appeared HLA-restricted, with HLA associations seemingly driven largely by CMV exposure. A later analysis found that HLA-associated TCR beta chains were more clonally expanded and had lower generation probabilities than equally common non-associated chains. Because HLA typing was unavailable for some donors at each locus, only the typed subset was used in association tests. Approximately 16 rarely observed V segments, including chromosome 9 orphons, were excluded from the earlier analysis of a few hundred of the donors because counts were too low. Because the 87-base-pair reads could not distinguish some IMGT-functional V segments, including TRBV6-2 and TRBV6-3, those segments were excluded. In a later genetic analysis, fewer N-insertions in productive TCRs were reported among donors in an Asian-associated ancestry cluster than the 666-donor mean. Only TCR beta chains were sequenced in this cohort, and the absence of alpha or paired-chain data limited detectable features. Immune exposure information for the cohort was limited to CMV serostatus. While some public TCRs were present in many individuals, most TCR sequences turned up only very rarely across donors. Linkage disequilibrium might explain the correlated functional status among segregating V segments, but an unknown experimental factor could not be ruled out. A further reported finding was that TCR beta sequences accurately predicted the HLA-A and HLA-B alleles for most subjects in the first cohort. When HLA alleles, especially DR and DQ, strongly co-occurred, attributing TCR associations to individual alleles was difficult. A cluster of highly shared sequence variants was judged likely to be a technical artifact of the sequencing pipeline. A few of the identified cytomegalovirus-associated TCR beta chains were confirmed in vitro to be specific for cytomegalovirus antigens. In both the original and validation cohorts, the classifier was reported to diagnose cytomegalovirus status with high specificity and sensitivity. The study listed 164 TCR beta chains as associated with cytomegalovirus. Broadly in line with IMGT annotations, most TCR beta V segments showed up in productive rearrangements about 90% or about 30% of the time in an earlier analysis of around 550 of the donors. In a later genetic analysis, a missense DCLRE1C variant was associated with V-gene and J-gene trimming of TCR beta chains, and the association was replicated in an independent cohort. According to a later analysis, TCR association rates differed among HLA loci, with DRB1 alleles showing the most associated TCRs and HLA-C alleles showing the fewest.

Spanning cysteine to phenylalanine, the CDR3 consists of 14 amino acids. Here the CDR3 DNA is all that survives: 42 bases in frame from base 1. CDR1 is given as GTSNPN and CDR2 as SVGIG, both from the germline V gene (reference sequence). Deletion took 4 bases off V and 14 bases off J, with a span of 21 bases between the germline ends. The cohort comprised fewer than 750 healthy bone marrow donors. Cohort members were all nominally healthy when sampled, although unrecorded immune exposures were likely present. The donor was CMV seronegative and was included in the group of a few hundred seronegative cohort members. A peripheral blood sample was provided by each donor, and peripheral blood mononuclear cells were used for TCR beta sequencing. Genomic DNA extraction from the blood cell samples was performed with the Qiagen DNeasy Blood Extraction Kit. The method was the immunoSEQ multiplex PCR assay. The multiplex PCR relied on a mix of 60 forward primers for TCR Vbeta segments and 13 reverse primers for TCR Jbeta segments. Amplification of the CDR3 region of rearranged TCR beta genes was performed with a multiplex PCR assay on genomic DNA. On the Illumina HiSeq System, the amplified TCR beta libraries were sequenced as 87-base-pair reads. From the authors' description of their analysis: Across the roughly 600 repertoires, a later analysis counted about 81 million unique TCR beta chains, 9 million to 14 million of which were shared by at least two donors. A nearest-neighbor algorithm error-corrected the raw reads and collapsed the reads into unique sequences, merging closely related sequences to remove PCR and sequencing errors. V, D and J gene segments were assigned by aligning CDR3 sequences to IMGT reference sequences. For a sequence to be retained, a match of at least six nucleotides to both a V gene segment and a J gene segment was required. Rearrangements were called productive when the CDR3 lacked stop codons and stayed in frame with V and J; all others were non-productive. Following IMGT convention, CDR3 was defined as the stretch from the second conserved V-encoded cysteine to the conserved J-encoded phenylalanine. The earlier analysis of about 590 of the donors excluded sequences that lacked an unambiguous match to a single V gene segment. An earlier analysis of fewer than 750 of the donors classified V segments as functional when productive rearrangements were above 56.7% and as segregating when the standard deviation between donors was above 5%. A statistical classification framework was developed to diagnose cytomegalovirus status using the catalog of TCR beta chain sequences. A later analysis assigned V and J genes by comparing TCR nucleotide sequences with IMGT/GENE-DB human TR gene sequences. In a later analysis, CDR3 sequences and most-parsimonious VDJ recombination scenarios were assigned using the TCRdist pipeline. A later analysis defined each TCR beta chain by its CDR3 amino acid sequence plus V-gene family, and excluded reads lacking a unique V-gene family. To address suspected cross-contamination and a sequencing artifact, a later analysis removed 592 highly shared, low-generation-probability nucleotide sequences. For each public chain, a later analysis derived a clonal expansion index from normalized ranks of inferred template counts within each repertoire. Generation probabilities in a later analysis came from a VDJ recombination model fitted to out-of-frame rearrangements, and those results were checked against IGoR. In a later analysis, hypergeometric tests were used to score TCR-TCR, TCR-HLA and TCR-CMV co-occurrence, with a repertoire-size bias correction applied to TCR pairs. False discovery rates were estimated in a later analysis by permuting HLA or CMV assignments 20 times. In a later analysis, co-occurring TCRs were grouped using DBSCAN, with TCRdist sequence similarity added in when clustering inside HLA-allele-positive subsets. Co-occurrence clustering excluded repertoires with fewer than 30,000 or more than 120,000 public chains, plus five with anomalous nucleotide sharing. Drawn from immuneACCESS, this table holds only the in-frame rearrangements with V and J called that TCRdb kept. Clones are partly lost; checked studies trace under half to an unresolved V gene and leave the rest unexplained. That table gives V, J and clone size, and the DNA gave D and trimming. The sample has 120,000 to 150,000 clones on record, more than 60% of them singletons. The top ten hold 1.5% to 2% of the sample.

Sequenced sample: PBMCs. This clonotype was sampled from a female donor in good health and CMV-seronegative. The chain joins TRBV30 to TRBJ1-6; a weak D assignment points to TRBD1 (5 bases agree). Here the CDR3 is given as CAWTGRAVPSALHF. The sequenced DNA is TGTGCCTGGACAGGCAGGGCTGTACCTTCGGCCCTCCACTTT.